This T cell receptor (beta chain) was observed in a study of CD8+ T cells in alopecia areata. It was cDNA, reverse transcribed from extracted RNA, that served as the sequencing template. Some clones are missing from TCRdb's copy, which holds only in-frame ones; the method was immunoSEQ multiplex PCR. The repertoire holds 45,000 to 60,000 clones, with around 96% as singletons. Germline loops: CDR1 SNHLY, CDR2 FYNNEI. This CDR3 contains 15 residues. The ends lost 1 base at V and 7 bases at J; junction bases unmatched: 5. The sequence came from a human donor with alopecia areata. The chain carries TRBV2 and TRBJ2-7, with 12 positions matching TRBD2. The source was CD8+ T cells sorted from blood, collected at week 0. The CDR3 DNA reads as TGTGCCAGCAGTGAAGAAACTAGCGGGGGGTGGGAGCAGTACTTC. It translates to CASSEETSGGWEQYF.